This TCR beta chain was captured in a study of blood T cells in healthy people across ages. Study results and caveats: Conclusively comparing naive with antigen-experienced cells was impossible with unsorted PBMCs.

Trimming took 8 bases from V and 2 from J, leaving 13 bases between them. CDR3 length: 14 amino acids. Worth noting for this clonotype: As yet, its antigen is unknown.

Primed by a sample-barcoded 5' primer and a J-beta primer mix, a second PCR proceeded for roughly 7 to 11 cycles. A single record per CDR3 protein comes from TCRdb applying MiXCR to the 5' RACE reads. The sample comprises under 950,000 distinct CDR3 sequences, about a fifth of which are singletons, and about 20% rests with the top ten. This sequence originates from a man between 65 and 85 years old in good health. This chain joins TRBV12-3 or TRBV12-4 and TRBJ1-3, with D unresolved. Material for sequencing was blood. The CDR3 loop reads CASLLWGTGNTIYF. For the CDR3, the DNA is TGTGCCAGCCTCCTCTGGGGAACTGGAAACACCATATATTTT.